A selection of T cell receptor beta chains follows, all from one sample in a study of T-cell reconstitution after alpha-beta-depleted transplantation in children. TCRdb ran MiXCR on the PCR reads and lists one entry per CDR3 protein. The sample includes roughly 420,000 distinct CDR3 sequences, around 15% of them seen just once. The sample consisted of PBMCs, mostly from graft donor cells, taken 360 days after TCRalphabeta/CD19-depleted stem cell transplant. These receptor sequences come from a boy younger than two who had a stem cell transplant for Wiskott-Aldrich syndrome, so the T cells may come from the graft donor. Each CDR3 is given with its conserved first and last residue. A D gene is named only where the DNA matches it firmly. The size of a clone is reported for some rows only, either as once, few or many, or as a class for expanded clones.

CDR3 DNA | CDR3 protein | J gene | V gene | clone size | D gene
TGCAGCGTTGAAGAGCAGCGGGGGGGGGCCCTTGGCACAGATACGCAGTATTTT | CSVEEQRGGALGTDTQYF | TRBJ2-3 | TRBV29-1 | - | TRBD2
TGCGCCAGCAGCCCAAACCCCGGACAGGGTAACTATGGCTACACCTTC | CASSPNPGQGNYGYTF | TRBJ1-2 | TRBV5-1 | few | TRBD1
TGCAGCGTCGTCCGGGACAGGGGCCACAATGAGCAGTTCTTC | CSVVRDRGHNEQFF | TRBJ2-1 | TRBV29-1 | many | TRBD1
TGTGCCAGCAGCCAAGATATCTACGGGTACCAAGAGACCCAGTACTTC | CASSQDIYGYQETQYF | TRBJ2-5 | TRBV3-1 | few | -
TGCGCCAGCAGTCTCCGTCTGGGCGTCTTGGGGATCTCTGGGGCCAACGTCCTGACTTTC | CASSLRLGVLGISGANVLTF | TRBJ2-6 | TRBV5-1 | - | -
TGTGCCAGCAGTTTGGCGGGGGGAGCCTACGAGCAGTACTTC | CASSLAGGAYEQYF | TRBJ2-7 | TRBV12-3/TRBV12-4 | - | TRBD2
TGTGCCAGCAGTTTATCAGGGTCCACTGAAGCTTTCTTT | CASSLSGSTEAFF | TRBJ1-1 | TRBV28 | few | -
TGTGCCAGCAGCCGCATGACAGGGAACACTGAAGCTTTCTTT | CASSRMTGNTEAFF | TRBJ1-1 | TRBV3-1 | - | -
TGCGCCAGCAGCCCTCTCCCGGGACGGCAAGGCACCGGGGAGCTGTTTTTT | CASSPLPGRQGTGELFF | TRBJ2-2 | TRBV5-1 | - | -
TGTGCCATCAGTGGCCTCACAGGGTCAACCTACGAGCAGTACTTC | CAISGLTGSTYEQYF | TRBJ2-7 | TRBV10-3 | few | -
TGCGCCAGCAGCTTTATTGCCCCTAGCGGGAGATGGCGGGAGACCCAGTACTTC | CASSFIAPSGRWRETQYF | TRBJ2-5 | TRBV5-1 | - | TRBD2
TGTGCCACCAGTGACCTGACAGGGGGCGCGGGCACAGATACGCAGTATTTT | CATSDLTGGAGTDTQYF | TRBJ2-3 | TRBV24-1 | - | TRBD1
TGCGCCAGCAGTCCTCGGACTAGCGGGAGGGCCAATGAGCAGTTCTTC | CASSPRTSGRANEQFF | TRBJ2-1 | TRBV5-1 | - | TRBD2
TGTGCCAGCAGCTTGGGCAGGGGACTTGAGCAGTTCTTC | CASSLGRGLEQFF | TRBJ2-1 | TRBV5-5 | - | -
TGCGCCAGCAGCCAAGGGCGCACTATGGGCCTTAACTATGGCTACACCTTC | CASSQGRTMGLNYGYTF | TRBJ1-2 | TRBV4-1 | few | -
TGCAGTGCTAGCAGACTGCGGGGCGACTACAATGAGCAGTTCTTC | CSASRLRGDYNEQFF | TRBJ2-1 | TRBV20-1 | - | -
TGCGCCAGCAGCCGAGGACCTCCGAACACTGAAGCTTTCTTT | CASSRGPPNTEAFF | TRBJ1-1 | TRBV5-1 | - | -
TGTGCCAGTAGTATTTCAAGAGGACAGGGTGATCAGCCCCAGCATTTT | CASSISRGQGDQPQHF | TRBJ1-5 | TRBV19 | - | TRBD1
TGTGCCATACACCCCGCGAAACCCTACGAGCAGTACTTC | CAIHPAKPYEQYF | TRBJ2-7 | TRBV10-3 | few | -
TGTGCCAGCAGTCTGGGGGGGGGAATAGAGGAGCTGTTTTTT | CASSLGGGIEELFF | TRBJ2-2 | TRBV12-3/TRBV12-4 | - | TRBD2
TGTGCCAGCAGTGAGCTGGTAATTCAGTACTTC | CASSELVIQYF | TRBJ2-4 | TRBV2 | few | -
TGTGCCACCAGAGCGGTGGGGGTTGATGAAAAACTGTTTTTT | CATRAVGVDEKLFF | TRBJ1-4 | TRBV15 | - | -
TGTGCCAGCAGTTACAACTTTCTATTCTCTGGGGCCAACGTCCTGACTTTC | CASSYNFLFSGANVLTF | TRBJ2-6 | TRBV6-2/TRBV6-3 | - | -
TGCGCCAGCAGCCCGCTTTGGTTAGCCAAAAACATTCAGTACTTC | CASSPLWLAKNIQYF | TRBJ2-4 | TRBV5-1 | - | -
TGTGCCAGCAGCTTAGATTTAGGGGATACGCAGTATTTT | CASSLDLGDTQYF | TRBJ2-3 | TRBV7-8 | many | -
TGTGCCAGCAGAATCATTACAGGGGAGCTGTTTTTT | CASRIITGELFF | TRBJ2-2 | TRBV12-3/TRBV12-4 | - | -
TGTGCCAGCTCACCACTGCCCAGAACCTACAATGAGCAGTTCTTC | CASSPLPRTYNEQFF | TRBJ2-1 | TRBV18 | - | -
TGTGCCAGCAGTTTCTTATCTCGGGGGAATGAGCAGTTCTTC | CASSFLSRGNEQFF | TRBJ2-1 | TRBV12-3/TRBV12-4 | few | -
TGTGCCATCAGGGGGACAATACTCACAGATACGCAGTATTTT | CAIRGTILTDTQYF | TRBJ2-3 | TRBV10-3 | few | -
TGTGCCAGCAGTTTAACAACTAGCGGGAGATACCTACAAGAGACCCAGTACTTC | CASSLTTSGRYLQETQYF | TRBJ2-5 | TRBV12-3/TRBV12-4 | - | TRBD2
TGCAGTGCTAGCCGACTAGGCCGAGGGAATGAGCAGTTCTTC | CSASRLGRGNEQFF | TRBJ2-1 | TRBV20-1 | - | -
TGCGCCAGCAGCCAAGAACGAAGATCAGGGGCCAACGTCCTGACTTTC | CASSQERRSGANVLTF | TRBJ2-6 | TRBV4-1 | - | -
TGTGCCAGCAGTTTACAATTAGCTTTCAATGAGCAGTTCTTC | CASSLQLAFNEQFF | TRBJ2-1 | TRBV27 | - | -
TGTGCCACCAGTGAGCCCGGCCTTTGGGCAGATACGCAGTATTTT | CATSEPGLWADTQYF | TRBJ2-3 | TRBV24-1 | - | -
TGTGCCGCTTCTACAAGGTGGACTGAAGCTTTCTTT | CAASTRWTEAFF | TRBJ1-1 | TRBV6-1 | - | -
TGTGCCATCAGTGGGACAGGACAACACACCGGGGAGCTGTTTTTT | CAISGTGQHTGELFF | TRBJ2-2 | TRBV10-3 | few | TRBD1
TGCGCCAGCAGCTTCTCCGGGCCCCAGGAGTTCTTC | CASSFSGPQEFF | TRBJ2-1 | TRBV5-1 | - | -
TGCAGCGTCCCCAGGGGATTTTACAATGAGCAGTTCTTC | CSVPRGFYNEQFF | TRBJ2-1 | TRBV29-1 | few | -
TGTGCCAGCAGCTTAATCCCTACGGGAGGGCCTTCCCGCACAGATACGCAGTATTTT | CASSLIPTGGPSRTDTQYF | TRBJ2-3 | TRBV11-2 | few | TRBD2
TGTGCCAGCAGCGTGGGACCTCCCTTCCCAGCAGATACGCAGTATTTT | CASSVGPPFPADTQYF | TRBJ2-3 | TRBV9 | - | -
TGCGCCAGCACTGGGATGAGGGGGCAAGATACGCAGTATTTT | CASTGMRGQDTQYF | TRBJ2-3 | TRBV5-1 | - | TRBD1
TGTGCCAGCAGCTTCCGGACTAGCGACTACGAGCAGTACTTC | CASSFRTSDYEQYF | TRBJ2-7 | TRBV7-9 | - | TRBD2
TGTGCCAGCGCGATTCTATACGAGCAGTACTTC | CASAILYEQYF | TRBJ2-7 | TRBV12-3/TRBV12-4 | few | -
TGTGCCAGCAGCTTCCGGACAGGGGTAGATGAGCAGTTCTTC | CASSFRTGVDEQFF | TRBJ2-1 | TRBV7-8 | few | TRBD1